The source of this TCR beta chain is a study of blood T cells in healthy people across ages (dated by TCRdb to 2015 to 2017). About the full investigation: Template switching captured roughly one uniquely barcoded TCR beta cDNA molecule per two T cells in model experiments. To track age-related changes in TCR beta repertoire diversity, the study relied on deep sequencing normalized with unique cDNA molecular identifiers. Four age groups were formed from the donors: young (average 16 years), middle-aged (approximately 41), aged (approximately 60) and long-lived (approximately 78). Donors of different ages were randomly distributed across sequencing lanes to avoid experimental bias. Two additional independent replicas of 1 million unique cDNA reads from the same blood draw were analyzed for two donors (one aged 18 to 29 and one aged 80 or older).

Donors were around 37 systemically healthy Caucasian individuals from Russia aged roughly 6 to 95 years. Each donor gave approximately 9.3 milliliters of peripheral blood, collected into EDTA-treated Vacutainer tubes. Ficoll-Paque density-gradient centrifugation was used to isolate PBMCs, with at least 7 million per sample. Total RNA, at least 6 micrograms per sample, was extracted from PBMCs with Trizol reagent. For every donor, an aliquot of PBMCs went through flow cytometry to measure the percentages of naive CD45RAhigh/CD27high T cells. Library preparation employed 5' RACE. A second PCR of about 6 to 11 cycles was run with a J-beta primer mix and a sample-barcoded 5' primer. Each TCR beta cDNA molecule received a unique molecular identifier from a template-switch 5' adaptor carrying 12 random nucleotides. At least 2.5 million CDR3-containing paired-end reads were obtained from each sample. First-strand cDNA synthesis was performed from all RNA using the Mint cDNA synthesis kit, with priming by a TRBC-specific oligonucleotide. Following uracil-DNA glycosylase treatment, all cDNA underwent a first 18-cycle PCR with the universal primers M1SS and BC2_uni_R. As for how the authors treated the data: For normalization, 1 million high-quality reads, each with a distinct molecular identifier, were randomly selected from each sample. Instead of being binned into consensus sequences, reads with shared molecular identifiers were discarded. MiTCR, run with a Q25 quality threshold and the strictest error-elimination algorithm, handled CDR3 identification, clonotype clustering and error correction. A nonparametric unseen species model with Euler transformation was used to estimate lower-bound total TCR beta diversity. TCRdb handled the public reads itself, with Q25 trimming in fastp and clone calling in MiXCR, and kept productive beta chains. When rows share a CDR3 protein, they turn into one entry using the most common DNA and genes. TCRdb, not the authors, supplied the V and J calls. A total of approximately 2,000,000 distinct CDR3 sequences appear in this sample, about 39% of them only once. Approximately 22% of the sample lies in the top ten.

Comments on this clonotype: The target of this receptor is not known. Base quality data are lacking; no much larger clone is found one base away.

CDR1 MNHEY and CDR2 SMNVEV were looked up in the germline V gene (reference sequence). V is shortened by 6 bases, J by 6 bases, and the region joining them spans 13 bases. Taken from cysteine to phenylalanine, the CDR3 has 13 residues. Only the CDR3 DNA is retained, 39 bases long and in frame from the first base. Overall study outcomes, separate from this receptor: Estimates of total diversity based on one million sequenced T cells were considered lower bounds and underestimates. The CMV infection status of donors was not known, potentially confounding age-related changes in expanded clonotypes. Compared with the aged group, the long-lived group had more naive CD4+ T cells, fewer expanded clones and increased TCR diversity, a pattern suggesting age selection. As age increased, observed TCR beta diversity per million T cells dropped in a roughly linear way, and a significant reduction was already evident by age around 41. Observed TCR beta diversity correlated strongly with the percentage of naive T cells measured by flow cytometry. Because profiling used bulk unsorted PBMCs, naive and antigen-experienced compartments could not be compared conclusively.

The V and J genes are TRBV27 and TRBJ2-3, with no confidently assigned D gene. Sequencing input: blood. This sequence originates from a human donor in good health. The CDR3 reads as follows: CASRLGIWDTQYF. The nucleotides are TGTGCCAGCAGACTTGGGATTTGGGATACGCAGTATTTT.